Each of the 8 T cell receptor beta chains below was sequenced from the same sample in a study of blood T cell repertoires in COVID-19. The assay was immunoSEQ multiplex PCR, and TCRdb's table has in-frame clones only and misses some. Counted here are 310,000 or so clones, 80% to 90% occurring once; the ten biggest clones make up 1%. The sequencing sample was made of peripheral blood. All receptors come from a man aged 45-65 years with active or convalescent COVID-19.

The V gene is TRBV5-1, the J gene TRBJ2-1, with D possibly TRBD1 on 6 matching bases. The CDR3 has 15 amino acids. Trimming left V 0 bases short and J 8 bases short, with 15 bases between. Germline CDR1 reads SGHRS; CDR2 reads YFSETQ. CDR3 region: CASSLDTGNRHEQFF. The CDR3 DNA reads as TGCGCCAGCAGCTTGGACACAGGGAATAGGCATGAGCAGTTCTTC.

The rearrangement uses TRBV19 and TRBJ1-2; D unclear. This CDR3 spans 13 amino acids. CDR1 and CDR2 (germline): LNHDA, SQIVND (reference sequence). Trimming pared 3 bases from V and 4 bases from J, leaving 9 bases between. The CDR3 coding sequence is TGTGCCAGTAGTATTAGACGGAGCTATGGCTACACCTTC. It codes for CASSIRRSYGYTF.

As DNA, the CDR3 is TGTGCCAGCAGCCAGGGGGGAAACTCCTACAATGAGCAGTTCTTC. This codes for CASSQGGNSYNEQFF. This chain links TRBV9 with TRBJ2-1, with D perhaps TRBD1 (7 bases). The CDR3 is made up of 15 amino acids. Germline-derived CDR1 and CDR2 are SGDLS and YYNGEE. The V end lost 4 bases, the J end lost 0 bases, and 11 bases lay between the germline ends.

This clone was counted a single time. This chain joins TRBV9 and TRBJ1-6, with a possible D match to TRBD1 (6 bases). Germline loops: CDR1 SGDLS, CDR2 YYNGEE. Trimming stripped 4 bases from V and 8 bases from J, with 19 bases between. This CDR3 is built from 16 residues. In nucleotides, the CDR3 is TGTGCCAGCAGCAGGGAGGGGGGATATGGGGATTCACCCCTCCACTTT. Residues: CASSREGGYGDSPLHF.

This clone was seen a handful of times. The chain joins TRBV27 to TRBJ1-2, with 11 bases that match TRBD1. CDR3 size: 17 residues. V was pared by 6 bases and J by 2 bases, with 11 bases of the junction left unmatched. CDR1 is MNHEY and CDR2 is SMNVEV in the germline V gene (reference sequence). The CDR3 DNA reads as TGTGCCAGCAGAATAGGGGGACAGGGGGTTTCCAACTATGGCTACACCTTC. It specifies CASRIGGQGVSNYGYTF.

This clone was seen repeatedly, ten times or more. This rearrangement joins TRBV6-4 to TRBJ2-2, with a weak D call TRBD1 (6 bases). V was cut by 8 bases and J by 4 bases, with 14 bases left in between. This CDR3 spans 14 amino acids. CDR1 is MRHNA, CDR2 SNTAGT, per germline. The CDR3 region is CASGGSGLTGELFF. In DNA form, the CDR3 reads TGTGCCAGCGGGGGCTCAGGGCTCACCGGGGAGCTGTTTTTT.

The genes are TRBV5-1 and TRBJ1-4; 7 nucleotides line up with TRBD1. The J segment lost 7 bases and the V segment lost 0 bases, leaving 6 bases of the junction unmatched. Per the germline V gene, CDR1 is SGHRS and CDR2 is YFSETQ. This CDR3 spans 15 amino acids. CDR3 DNA sequence: TGCGCCAGCAGCTTGGGACAGGGTGAAAGTGAAAAACTGTTTTTT. Translated, it gives CASSLGQGESEKLFF. Based on the CDR3 plus reference TRBV5-1 and TRBJ1-4, the full variable domain is KAGVTQTPRYLIKTRGQQVTLSCSPISGHRSVSWYQQTPGQGLQFLFEYFSETQRNKGNFPGRFSGRQFSNSRSEMNVSTLELGDSALYLCASSLGQGESEKLFFGSGTQLSVL.

The chain joins TRBV7-9 to TRBJ2-1; 9 nucleotides align to TRBD1. V dropped 4 bases and J dropped 0; count of bases not matched to a gene: 7. The CDR3 is made up of 17 amino acids. Germline V gene sequence: CDR1 SEHNR, CDR2 FQNEAQ (reference sequence). This CDR3 reads CASSSAGQGHSYNEQFF. The CDR3 region has the DNA TGTGCCAGCAGCTCAGCAGGACAGGGGCACTCCTACAATGAGCAGTTCTTC.